These T cell receptor beta chains were read from a single sample in a study of T cell responses to AZD1222 COVID-19 vaccine. Assay: immunoSEQ multiplex PCR; the TCRdb copy retains only in-frame clones and omits some. This table holds roughly 150,000 clones, 90% found once. This specimen consisted of peripheral blood, obtained on day 0 of AZD1222 vaccination. These receptors came from an adult in good health. CDR3s include the opening cysteine and the closing phenylalanine or tryptophan. D genes are given only for firm matches. Part of the rows lack a size; the others show once, few, many or a class for expanded clones.

size: few; J: TRBJ2-3; D: TRBD2; V: TRBV14; DNA: TGTGCCAGCAGCCGGGACCGCGCGGGAGGACCCACAGATACGCAGTATTTT; CDR3: CASSRDRAGGPTDTQYF
size: once; J: TRBJ1-4; D: .; V: TRBV28; DNA: TGTGCCAGCAGTCCAAGGGTGGCGAGGGATGAAAAACTGTTTTTT; CDR3: CASSPRVARDEKLFF
size: .; J: TRBJ1-2; D: .; V: TRBV28; DNA: TGTGCCAGCAGTTTTCGGCAGAGCTATGGCTACACCTTC; CDR3: CASSFRQSYGYTF
size: .; J: TRBJ1-1; D: TRBD1; V: TRBV28; DNA: TGTGCCAGCAGCCCAGAAATGGACAGGGGATCTGCCGCTTTCTTT; CDR3: CASSPEMDRGSAAFF
size: .; J: TRBJ2-1; D: TRBD2; V: TRBV7-2; DNA: TGTGCCAGCAGCTTAGCCCCGGGACTAGCGGGGGTAGGGGAGTTCTTC; CDR3: CASSLAPGLAGVGEFF
size: once; J: TRBJ2-3; D: TRBD2; V: TRBV10-3; DNA: TGTGCCATCAGGAAGCGGGACTTAGACACAGATACGCAGTATTTT; CDR3: CAIRKRDLDTDTQYF
size: once; J: TRBJ1-6; D: .; V: TRBV30; DNA: TGTGCCTGGAGACCAGGGAATAATTCACCCCTCCACTTT; CDR3: CAWRPGNNSPLHF
size: .; J: TRBJ2-3; D: .; V: TRBV27; DNA: TGTGCCAGCAGTTTTGGCCTAGGAGTAAACACAGATACGCAGTATTTT; CDR3: CASSFGLGVNTDTQYF
size: .; J: TRBJ2-7; D: .; V: TRBV15; DNA: TGTGCCACCAGCAGAGATCGGGGTTACGAGCAGTACTTC; CDR3: CATSRDRGYEQYF
size: .; J: TRBJ2-6; D: TRBD1; V: TRBV27; DNA: TGTGCCAGCAGAACAGGGGCCGGGGCCAACGTCCTGACTTTC; CDR3: CASRTGAGANVLTF
size: few; J: TRBJ1-1; D: .; V: TRBV24-1; DNA: TGTGCCACCAGTGATCCAGGGACCGAAGCTTTCTTT; CDR3: CATSDPGTEAFF
size: once; J: TRBJ2-2; D: TRBD2; V: TRBV9; DNA: TGTGCCAGCAGCGTAGATGGTAGCGGGAGTGTGAACACCGGGGAGCTGTTTTTT; CDR3: CASSVDGSGSVNTGELFF
size: .; J: TRBJ2-1; D: TRBD1; V: TRBV5-6; DNA: TGTGCCAGCACCCTGAGGGACAGGTCCTACAATGAGCAGTTCTTC; CDR3: CASTLRDRSYNEQFF
size: .; J: TRBJ2-1; D: TRBD2; V: TRBV20-1; DNA: TGCAGTGCTAGTCCAAGAGCGGGATTTTCCTACAATGAGCAGTTCTTC; CDR3: CSASPRAGFSYNEQFF
size: once; J: TRBJ2-7; D: TRBD2; V: TRBV2; DNA: TGTGCCAGCACCTTGCAGGGCGCGGGAGGTTCCTACGAGCAGTACTTC; CDR3: CASTLQGAGGSYEQYF
size: .; J: TRBJ1-6; D: .; V: TRBV7-2; DNA: TGTGCCAGCAGCTTAGTGGCCGGACAGAACAATTCACCCCTCCACTTT; CDR3: CASSLVAGQNNSPLHF
size: .; J: TRBJ2-7; D: .; V: TRBV4-1; DNA: TGCGCCAGCAGCCAAGTCCCGGACAGAAAGTACGAGCAGTACTTC; CDR3: CASSQVPDRKYEQYF
size: .; J: TRBJ1-2; D: .; V: TRBV9; DNA: TGTGCCAGCAGCGACCCCCCGGGCCGGGGAACGATCTATGGCTACACCTTC; CDR3: CASSDPPGRGTIYGYTF
size: .; J: TRBJ2-2; D: .; V: TRBV7-9; DNA: TGTGCCAGCAGCTTCAGCCATCAGGCCACGAACACCGGGGAGCTGTTTTTT; CDR3: CASSFSHQATNTGELFF
size: .; J: TRBJ2-1; D: .; V: TRBV5-1; DNA: TGCGCCAGCAGCTTGGGGATTGATCTCTACAATGAGCAGTTCTTC; CDR3: CASSLGIDLYNEQFF
size: .; J: TRBJ1-6; D: .; V: TRBV7-2; DNA: TGTGCCAGCAGCTTTGCAGTCGGGAATAATTCACCCCTCCACTTT; CDR3: CASSFAVGNNSPLHF
size: .; J: TRBJ2-5; D: TRBD2; V: TRBV7-9; DNA: TGTGCCAGCAGCCCCGGGACTACTCAAGAGACCCAGTACTTC; CDR3: CASSPGTTQETQYF
size: .; J: TRBJ1-2; D: .; V: TRBV29-1; DNA: TGCAGCGTTGAAAGCTGGGCAGGGTTTGGCTATGGCTACACCTTC; CDR3: CSVESWAGFGYGYTF
size: .; J: TRBJ2-5; D: .; V: TRBV9; DNA: TGTGCCAGCAGCTTAGGGGTTTTTGAGACCCAGTACTTC; CDR3: CASSLGVFETQYF
size: .; J: TRBJ2-1; D: .; V: TRBV21-1; DNA: TGTGCCAGCAGCTTCAACCCCTCAGGGGGGAGGATCAATGAGCAGTTCTTC; CDR3: CASSFNPSGGRINEQFF
size: .; J: TRBJ2-7; D: .; V: TRBV23-1; DNA: TGCGCCAGCAGTCTTGGGGTCCGTATACCGGGAGAGCAGTACTTC; CDR3: CASSLGVRIPGEQYF
size: .; J: TRBJ2-1; D: TRBD1; V: TRBV2; DNA: TGTGCCAGCAGTGAAGAGGCCAGGGGGACGAATGAGCAGTTCTTC; CDR3: CASSEEARGTNEQFF
size: .; J: TRBJ2-7; D: .; V: TRBV19; DNA: TGTGCCAGTAGAATAGCGGCCAGCTCCTACGAGCAGTACTTC; CDR3: CASRIAASSYEQYF
size: .; J: TRBJ1-2; D: .; V: TRBV27; DNA: TGTGCCAGCAGTTTATCGCCAAGGGTCTATGGCTACACCTTC; CDR3: CASSLSPRVYGYTF